This T cell receptor beta chain was obtained from a study of T-cell memory formation after mild COVID-19. The CDR3 is 12 residues long. Germline CDR1 reads DFQATT; CDR2 reads SNEGSKA (reference sequence). V gave up 5 bases and J gave up 0 bases, with 7 bases separating them. In TCRdb, the 5' RACE reads were re-called with MiXCR into one record per CDR3 protein. The repertoire holds 550,000 to 600,000 distinct CDR3 sequences, about 20% seen once, with about 8.2% in the top ten. This clonotype was found a few times. Sequencing was done on a sample of PBMCs or a T cell subset sorted from them (not recorded which). This receptor was identified in an adult woman who had mild COVID-19 (a few samples of this study predate the infection). Cell type and time point are not known. V gene TRBV20-1 combines with J gene TRBJ2-5, with D uncertain. The DNA for the CDR3 is TGCAGTGCTTCAGTGTACCAAGAGACCCAGTACTTC. It translates to CSASVYQETQYF.